This T cell receptor beta chain was profiled in a study of cytomegalovirus exposure and HLA in healthy donors. Study outcomes and limitations: For cytomegalovirus status, the classifier reportedly gave diagnoses with high specificity and sensitivity.

Germline V CDR1 and CDR2: WSHSY, SAAADI. With 4 bases removed from V and 2 bases from J, the gap between germline ends came to 12 bases. This CDR3 is 15 amino acids long. The PCR contained 60 Vbeta and 13 Jbeta primers. The authors' processing: As a later analysis found, there were approximately 80 million unique TCR beta chains, of which some 9.9 million were shared. Clones were sequenced by immunoSEQ multiplex PCR, and TCRdb holds only the in-frame ones, with some missing. V and J calls and clone size are as listed in that table; D and trimming were resolved from the DNA. The table lists around 140,000 clones, 88% of them singletons, with more than 0.5% in the top ten. Note on this clone: Its antigen is not known.

The sample was PBMCs. The chain links TRBV10-2 to TRBJ2-1, with unresolved D. The sequence derives from a middle-aged woman in good health and CMV-seronegative. The CDR3: CASSVGVFTYNEQFF. CDR3 DNA sequence: TGCGCCAGCAGTGTTGGAGTCTTTACCTACAATGAGCAGTTCTTC.